This T cell receptor (beta chain) was captured by sequencing in a study of human T cells and chemical hapten exposure. Across the study: Across samples, TCR yields varied, mostly owing to small differences in pooled library volumes. Regarding the study as a whole: The number of TCRs over 1 in 1000 frequency stayed unchanged after DPC.

The library tagged each cDNA molecule with unique molecular identifiers. Original data processing: Across samples, TCR counts had a median of approximately 100,000 and ranged from about 23,224 to 690,600. MiXCR, run by TCRdb on the reads, gives a single entry per CDR3 protein. V and J calls and clone size were set by TCRdb, not the authors. The profile shows around 120,000 distinct CDR3 sequences, less than 10% of them singletons. This clonotype was picked up a small number of times. Its matching antigen is unknown. Blood, whole and unfractionated, served as the source for total RNA extraction. Sequences were obtained from whole blood. The sequence came from a human donor in good health. Some clones in this sample may be carry-over from other donors' samples.

The CDR3, as DNA: TGTGCCAGCAGTTTAGATCCCATCGTGAACACTGAAGCTTTCTTT. Its protein product is CASSLDPIVNTEAFF. The chain links TRBV12-3 or TRBV12-4 to TRBJ1-1; D not resolved. The length of the CDR3 is 15 residues. V was pared by 1 base and J by 0 bases, with 9 bases between.